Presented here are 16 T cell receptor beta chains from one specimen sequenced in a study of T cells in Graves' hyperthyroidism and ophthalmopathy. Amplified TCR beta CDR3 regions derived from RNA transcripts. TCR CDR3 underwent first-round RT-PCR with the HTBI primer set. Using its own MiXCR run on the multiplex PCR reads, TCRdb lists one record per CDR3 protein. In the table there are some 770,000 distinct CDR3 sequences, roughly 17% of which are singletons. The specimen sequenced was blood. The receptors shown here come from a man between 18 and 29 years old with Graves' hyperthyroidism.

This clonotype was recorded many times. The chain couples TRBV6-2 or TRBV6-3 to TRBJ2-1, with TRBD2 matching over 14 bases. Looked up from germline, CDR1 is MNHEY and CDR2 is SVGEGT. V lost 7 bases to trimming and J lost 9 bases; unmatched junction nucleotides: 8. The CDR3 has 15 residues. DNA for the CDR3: TGTGCCAGCACCCTAGGGACTAGCGGGAGTGGTGAGCAGTTCTTC. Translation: CASTLGTSGSGEQFF.

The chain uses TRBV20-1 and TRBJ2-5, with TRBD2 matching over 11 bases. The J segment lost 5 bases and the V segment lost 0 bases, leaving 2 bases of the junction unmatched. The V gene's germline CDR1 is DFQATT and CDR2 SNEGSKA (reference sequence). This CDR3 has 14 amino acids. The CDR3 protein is CSAREWTSGETQYF. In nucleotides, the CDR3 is TGCAGTGCTAGAGAGTGGACTAGCGGGGAGACCCAGTACTTC.

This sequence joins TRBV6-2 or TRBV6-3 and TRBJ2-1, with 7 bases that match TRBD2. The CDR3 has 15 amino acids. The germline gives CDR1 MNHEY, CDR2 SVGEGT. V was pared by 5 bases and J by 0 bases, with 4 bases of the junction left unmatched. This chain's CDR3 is CASSVGRNSYNEQFF. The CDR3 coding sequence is TGTGCCAGCAGTGTCGGGAGGAACTCCTACAATGAGCAGTTCTTC.

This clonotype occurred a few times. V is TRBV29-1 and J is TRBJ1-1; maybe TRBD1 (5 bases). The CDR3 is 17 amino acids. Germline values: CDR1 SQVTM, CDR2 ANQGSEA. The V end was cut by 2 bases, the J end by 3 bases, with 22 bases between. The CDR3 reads CSVERPRVGARDTEAFF. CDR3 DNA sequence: TGCAGCGTTGAAAGGCCCCGAGTAGGGGCTCGGGACACTGAAGCTTTCTTT.

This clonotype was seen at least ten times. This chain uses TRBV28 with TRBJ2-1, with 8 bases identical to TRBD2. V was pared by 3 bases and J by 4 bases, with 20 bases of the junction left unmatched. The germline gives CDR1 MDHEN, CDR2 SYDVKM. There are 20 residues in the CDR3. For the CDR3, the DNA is TGTGCCAGCAGTTTCCCCAGTGAGGGTCGGGGGGGGGAACATTACAATGAGCAGTTCTTC. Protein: CASSFPSEGRGGEHYNEQFF.

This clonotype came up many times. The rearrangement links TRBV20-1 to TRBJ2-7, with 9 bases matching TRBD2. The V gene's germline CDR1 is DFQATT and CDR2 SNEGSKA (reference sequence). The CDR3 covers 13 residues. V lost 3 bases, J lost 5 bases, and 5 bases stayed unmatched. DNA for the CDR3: TGCAGTGCTAGGGTTAGCGGGAGCCACGAGCAGTACTTC. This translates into CSARVSGSHEQYF.

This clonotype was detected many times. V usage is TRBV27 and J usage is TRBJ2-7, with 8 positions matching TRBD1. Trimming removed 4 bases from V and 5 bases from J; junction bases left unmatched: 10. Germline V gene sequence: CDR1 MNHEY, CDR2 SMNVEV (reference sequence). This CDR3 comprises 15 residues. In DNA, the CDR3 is TGTGCCAGCAGTTCTGTCGCCAGGGGGCTAAACGAGCAGTACTTC. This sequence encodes CASSSVARGLNEQYF.

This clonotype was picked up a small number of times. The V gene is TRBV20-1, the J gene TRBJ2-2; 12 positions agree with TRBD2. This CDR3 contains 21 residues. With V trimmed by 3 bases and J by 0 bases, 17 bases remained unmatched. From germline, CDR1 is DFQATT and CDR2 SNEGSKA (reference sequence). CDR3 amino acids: CSARDPGTSGSYPANTGELFF. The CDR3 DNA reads TGCAGTGCTAGGGATCCCGGGACTAGCGGGTCCTACCCCGCGAACACCGGGGAGCTGTTTTTT.

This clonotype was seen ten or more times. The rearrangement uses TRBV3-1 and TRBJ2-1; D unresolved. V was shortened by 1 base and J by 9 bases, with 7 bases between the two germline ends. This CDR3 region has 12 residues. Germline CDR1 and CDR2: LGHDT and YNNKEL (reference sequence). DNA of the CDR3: TGTGCCAGCAGCCAAGGTACCGGTGAGCAGTTCTTC. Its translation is CASSQGTGEQFF.

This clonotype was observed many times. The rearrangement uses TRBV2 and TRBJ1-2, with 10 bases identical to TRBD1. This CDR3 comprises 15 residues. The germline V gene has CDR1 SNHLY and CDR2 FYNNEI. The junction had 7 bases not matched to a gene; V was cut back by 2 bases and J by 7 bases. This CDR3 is CASSEPGQGRLGYTF. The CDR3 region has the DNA TGTGCCAGCAGTGAACCGGGACAGGGGAGGCTTGGCTACACCTTC.

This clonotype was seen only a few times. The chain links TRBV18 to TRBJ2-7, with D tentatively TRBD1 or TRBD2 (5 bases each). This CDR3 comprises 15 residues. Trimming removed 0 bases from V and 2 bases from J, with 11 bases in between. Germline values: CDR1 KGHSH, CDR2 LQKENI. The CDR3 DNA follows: TGTGCCAGCTCACCACCGAGGGGCGTTCCCTACGAGCAGTACTTC. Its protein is CASSPPRGVPYEQYF. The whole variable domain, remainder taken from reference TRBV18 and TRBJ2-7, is NAGVMQNPRHLVRRRGQEARLRCSPMKGHSHVYWYRQLPEEGLKFMVYLQKENIIDESGMPKERFSAEFPKEGPSILRIQQVVRGDSAAYFCASSPPRGVPYEQYFGPGTRLTVT.

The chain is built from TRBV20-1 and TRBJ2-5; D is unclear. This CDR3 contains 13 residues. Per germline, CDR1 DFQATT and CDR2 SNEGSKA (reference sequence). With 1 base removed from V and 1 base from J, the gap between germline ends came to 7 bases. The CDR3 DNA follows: TGCAGTGCTAGAGCAGGCCGCCAAGAGACCCAGTACTTC. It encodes CSARAGRQETQYF.

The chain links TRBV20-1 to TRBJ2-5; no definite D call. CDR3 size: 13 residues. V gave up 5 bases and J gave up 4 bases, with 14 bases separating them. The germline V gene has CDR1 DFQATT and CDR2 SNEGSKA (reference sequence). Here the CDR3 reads CSAFDIMGETQYF. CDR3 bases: TGCAGTGCTTTTGACATAATGGGAGAGACCCAGTACTTC.

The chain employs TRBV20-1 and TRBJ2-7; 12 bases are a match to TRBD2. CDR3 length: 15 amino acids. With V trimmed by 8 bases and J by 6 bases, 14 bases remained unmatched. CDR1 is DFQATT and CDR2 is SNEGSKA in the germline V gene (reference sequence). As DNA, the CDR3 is TGCAGTTCTGGACTAGCGGGACGGTCGGGGAGCGAGCAGTACTTC. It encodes CSSGLAGRSGSEQYF.

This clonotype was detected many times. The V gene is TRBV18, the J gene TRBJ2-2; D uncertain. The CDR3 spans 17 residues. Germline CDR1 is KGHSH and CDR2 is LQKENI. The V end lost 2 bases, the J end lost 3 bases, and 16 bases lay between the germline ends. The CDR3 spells CASSPTNSRRDTGELFF. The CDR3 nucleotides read TGTGCCAGCTCACCAACGAACAGCCGGCGAGACACCGGGGAGCTGTTTTTT.

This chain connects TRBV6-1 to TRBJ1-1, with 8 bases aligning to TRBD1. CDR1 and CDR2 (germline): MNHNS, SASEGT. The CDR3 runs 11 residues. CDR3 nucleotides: TGTCGAACAGGGGGTAACACTGAAGCTTTCTTT. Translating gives CRTGGNTEAFF.